One T cell receptor beta chain is described in this entry. Its target is not known. The data were obtained in a study of cytomegalovirus exposure and HLA in healthy donors. For the study at large: In an earlier analysis, 90 million to 130 million unique TCR beta sequences were found from about 190 million T cells.

13 Jbeta primers and 60 Vbeta primers were used for the PCR. TCRdb keeps only in-frame clones here, not all; method: immunoSEQ multiplex PCR. Of over 200,000 clones in the sample, around 80% were seen once. General study findings and limits: Reportedly, HLA-A and HLA-B alleles of most subjects were accurately predicted from TCR beta. The listing of roughly 160 TCR beta chains classed them as cytomegalovirus-associated. When a later analysis was performed, an Asian-associated ancestry cluster reportedly had fewer N-insertions than the roughly 730-donor mean.

This CDR3 is 18 amino acids long. Unmatched junction bases numbered 8, after V lost 7 bases and J lost 0 bases. CDR1 and CDR2 (germline): MNHEY, SMNVEV (reference sequence). The specimen was PBMCs. This sequence joins TRBV27 and TRBJ1-6; TRBD1 matches 11 bases. The sequence came from a woman aged 40 to 50 in good health and CMV-seronegative. The CDR3 sequence: CASTRTGGAGSYNSPLHF. In DNA, the CDR3 is TGTGCCAGCACCCGGACAGGGGGCGCAGGCTCCTATAATTCACCCCTCCACTTT.